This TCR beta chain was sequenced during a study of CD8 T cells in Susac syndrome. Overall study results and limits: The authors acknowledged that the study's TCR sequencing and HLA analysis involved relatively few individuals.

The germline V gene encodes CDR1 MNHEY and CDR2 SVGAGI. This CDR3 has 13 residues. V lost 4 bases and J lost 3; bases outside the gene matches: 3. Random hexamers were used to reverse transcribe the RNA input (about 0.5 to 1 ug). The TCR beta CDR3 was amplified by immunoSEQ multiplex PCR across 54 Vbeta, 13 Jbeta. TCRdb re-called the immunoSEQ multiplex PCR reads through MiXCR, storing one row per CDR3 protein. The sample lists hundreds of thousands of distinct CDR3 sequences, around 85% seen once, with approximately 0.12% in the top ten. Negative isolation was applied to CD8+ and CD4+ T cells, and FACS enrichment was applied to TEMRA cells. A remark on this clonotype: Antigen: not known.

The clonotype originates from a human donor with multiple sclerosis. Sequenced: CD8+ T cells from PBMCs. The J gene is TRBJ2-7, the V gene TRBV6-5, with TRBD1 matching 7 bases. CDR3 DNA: TGTGCCAGCAGTTGGGACAGTAACTACGAGCAGTACTTC. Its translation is CASSWDSNYEQYF.